Following are 10 T cell receptor beta chains from one sample sequenced in a study of blood T cell repertoires in COVID-19 (TCRdb year 2020). The library was generated by the immunoSEQ multiplex PCR assay. The table was pulled from immuneACCESS by TCRdb, which kept in-frame rearrangements only. Such tables lose some clones; where checked, under half of the loss comes from unresolved V genes, and the rest has no known cause. Within this sample are 120,000 to 150,000 clones, with 87% of them counted one time only. The biggest ten clones account for approximately 40% of the sample. The sample was peripheral blood. These receptors were obtained from a man aged 50 to 59 who had recovered from COVID-19.

The chain carries TRBV20-1 and TRBJ2-5, with D possibly TRBD2 on 5 matching bases. The CDR3 totals 11 residues. Germline CDR1 DFQATT, CDR2 SNEGSKA (reference sequence). The CDR3 region is CSFGRGWTQYF. The CDR3 nucleotides are TGCAGCTTTGGTCGGGGATGGACCCAGTACTTC.

The V call is TRBV5-5, the J call TRBJ2-7; D perhaps matches TRBD2 (7 bases). Trimming took 2 bases from V and 2 from J, leaving 11 bases between them. The CDR3 runs 14 residues. Germline V gives CDR1 SGHKS, CDR2 YYEKEE (reference sequence). In nucleotides, the CDR3 is TGTGCCAGCAGCTTTCGGGGGGCTGCCTACGAGCAGTACTTC. This gives the protein CASSFRGAAYEQYF. Together with reference TRBV5-5 and TRBJ2-7, the CDR3 gives the full variable domain: DAGVTQSPTHLIKTRGQQVTLRCSPISGHKSVSWYQQVLGQGPQFIFQYYEKEERGRGNFPDRFSARQFPNYSSELNVNALLLGDSALYLCASSFRGAAYEQYFGPGTRLTVT.

This chain uses TRBV2 with TRBJ2-6; D possibly corresponds to TRBD1 (6 bases). The length of the CDR3 is 16 residues. From germline, CDR1 is SNHLY and CDR2 FYNNEI. Trimming shortened V by 6 bases and J by 0 bases, and 12 bases separated the two germline ends. The CDR3 DNA sequence: TGTGCCAGCAGCGATGACAGGCACTCTGGGGCCAACGTCCTGACTTTC. Protein product: CASSDDRHSGANVLTF.

V and J are TRBV9 and TRBJ2-7, with D perhaps matching TRBD1 (6 bases). The CDR3 length is 13 residues. In germline, CDR1 is SGDLS, CDR2 YYNGEE. V was clipped by 3 bases and J by 6 bases, with 13 bases between them. The CDR3 DNA reads as TGTGCCAGCAGCGAGACGGACAGCGGCGAGCAGTACTTC. Protein sequence: CASSETDSGEQYF.

The chain is built from TRBV19 and TRBJ1-6; D remains ambiguous. V was shortened by 3 bases and J by 6 bases, with 21 bases between the two germline ends. Germline V gene sequence: CDR1 LNHDA, CDR2 SQIVND (reference sequence). The CDR3 runs to 18 residues. CDR3 amino acids: CASSMKRDSIGFNSPLHF. As DNA, the CDR3 is TGTGCCAGTAGTATGAAGAGGGATAGCATCGGGTTTAATTCACCCCTCCACTTT.

The rearrangement uses TRBV24-1 and TRBJ2-3, with 7 bases aligning to TRBD1. V shed 6 bases and J 0 bases; nucleotides not matched to a gene: 8. Germline CDR1 is KGHDR and CDR2 is SFDVKD. This CDR3 is 16 amino acids long. CDR3 in DNA: TGTGCCACCAGTAAAGGGACAGATACTAGCACAGATACGCAGTATTTT. Its translation: CATSKGTDTSTDTQYF.

The rearrangement links TRBV6-5 to TRBJ1-3; unclear D gene. CDR1 MNHEY and CDR2 SVGAGI come from the germline V gene. Trimming shortened V by 5 bases and J by 2 bases, and 10 bases separated the two germline ends. This CDR3 contains 14 residues. CDR3 amino acids: CASSLRVAGNTIYF. The CDR3 DNA reads TGTGCCAGCAGTCTGAGGGTAGCTGGAAACACCATATATTTT.

The genes are TRBV7-3 and TRBJ2-4; D may be TRBD1 (6 bases). Germline-derived CDR1 and CDR2 are SGHTA and FQGTGA. This CDR3 has 19 amino acids. Trimming took 1 base from V and 6 from J, leaving 25 bases between them. The CDR3 sequence is CASSLNFGTLRRPGNIQYF. The DNA for the CDR3 is TGTGCCAGCAGCTTAAATTTTGGGACACTAAGGCGGCCTGGAAACATTCAGTACTTC.

Only a few counts were recorded for this clone. The chain joins TRBV5-1 to TRBJ2-7, with TRBD1 matching over 8 bases. This CDR3 has 13 residues. CDR1 is SGHRS, CDR2 YFSETQ, per germline. The J segment lost 7 bases and the V segment lost 4 bases, leaving 7 bases of the junction unmatched. Here the CDR3 DNA reads TGCGCCAGCAGCCCTCAGGGGGCTAAGGAGCAGTACTTC. Residues: CASSPQGAKEQYF.

This clone was counted only a few times. The J gene is TRBJ2-1, the V gene TRBV7-2; 7 nucleotides align to TRBD2. The CDR3 loop spans 13 amino acids. Germline loops: CDR1 SGHTA, CDR2 FQGNSA. J lost 7 bases, V lost 5 bases, and 5 bases had no gene match. The CDR3 sequence: CASSAGRINEQFF. As DNA, the CDR3 is TGTGCCAGCAGCGCCGGGAGGATTAATGAGCAGTTCTTC.